This TCR beta chain came from a study of T cells after yellow fever vaccination (dated by TCRdb to about 2019). Turning to the overall study: Libraries from fractions with low cell numbers were prepared with the SMART-Seq v4 Ultra Low Input RNA kit. Bulk PBMC replicates and cell subsets were isolated from blood drawn at multiple timepoints before and after both primary and secondary immunization. The cohort comprised two healthy male donors, one aged 18 to 30 and one aged 30 to 40 years. To follow T-cell clones before and after primary and booster YFV17D yellow fever vaccination, bulk TCR alpha and beta repertoires were sequenced over time.

What the work shows at the level of the full study, not this receptor alone: Because abundant contaminating clonotypes from the bulk population could be contained in FACS-sorted repertoires, computational filtering was required. A small share of clonotypes was detected in both CD4 and CD8 compartments, with the overlap likely arising from convergent recombination. Because the study included only a couple of donors, the extent to which the findings can be generalized is limited. Compared with the primary T-cell response, the secondary T-cell response was weaker but faster, peaking on day 5 rather than day 15. After the booster, most clones that had expanded after primary vaccination were detected again (around 96% of CD4 and more than 85% of CD8), suggesting broad maintenance of memory.

This clonotype was recorded many times. It lacks a known antigen. No qualities accompany the bases; no much larger clone lies one base away. Synthesis of TCR cDNA relied on 5'RACE template switching, a step that introduced a universal primer site along with unique molecular identifiers. Priming of cDNA synthesis was performed from both the TCR alpha and TCR beta constant segments. Two PCR steps were used to amplify libraries, with sample barcodes and sequencing adapters being added in the second step. Sequencing of the libraries was done on either Illumina HiSeq 2500 (2x100 bp) or NovaSeq (2x150 bp). On the authors' methods: Demultiplexing of reads and collapsing into UMI consensus sequences were performed with MIGEC, and V(D)J alignment was carried out with MiXCR. Vaccine-responding clonotypes were identified with edgeR using replicate PBMC samples, with FDR below 0.01 and a log2 fold change above 5 up to day 15 being required. CD4 or CD8 identity was assigned to each bulk clonotype according to whether the clonotype was present at higher abundance in the sequenced CD4 repertoire or the sequenced CD8 repertoire. The public reads were reprocessed in TCRdb via fastp at Q25 and MiXCR, keeping in-frame beta chains. Each CDR3 protein gets just one entry, which takes the most common genes and DNA from the rows behind it. What appears here as the V and J calls and clone size reflects TCRdb's work, not the paper's. Counted in this sample were approximately 600,000 distinct CDR3 sequences; about 12% of them appeared once. The ten top clones hold 14% to 15% of the sample.

Based on the germline V gene, the CDR1 and CDR2 sequences are SGHDN and FVKESK. V lost 2 bases and J lost 13 bases; the stretch between them is 24 bases long. From the cysteine through the phenylalanine, the CDR3 covers 15 amino acids. Only CDR3 DNA is held: 45 bases, read in frame from base 1. The treatment or condition label of this sample denotes: live attenuated yellow fever vaccine strain. At each blood-draw timepoint, two biological replicates of bulk PBMCs were obtained. A standard Ficoll-Paque protocol was used to isolate PBMCs from peripheral blood. TriZol was used to extract RNA from bulk PBMCs, CD4 and CD8 fractions, and dextramer-positive and dextramer-negative fractions.

Recombination linked TRBV14 to TRBJ2-7, with TRBD1 perhaps the D gene, on 6 matching bases. The sample in question was PBMCs, obtained on the day of the yellow fever booster vaccination. The sequence came from a man aged 30 to 39 who received the YFV17D yellow fever vaccine. The DNA sequence reads TGTGCCAGCAGCCAAAGGGGCAGGGGCCCCGAGGATGAATACTTC. Its protein product is CASSQRGRGPEDEYF.